Each of the 28 T cell receptor beta chains below was sequenced from the same sample in a study of T cells after yellow fever vaccination. TCRdb reanalysed the 5' RACE reads using MiXCR and keeps one entry per CDR3 protein. The table has approximately 300,000 distinct CDR3 sequences, roughly a tenth seen once. Here the sequenced sample was CD4+ T cells sorted from PBMCs, taken 45 days after the yellow fever booster vaccination. The receptors originated from a young man who received the YFV17D yellow fever vaccine.

This clonotype was counted at least ten times. The rearrangement uses TRBV7-2 and TRBJ1-1; D is unresolved. This CDR3 comprises 12 residues. The V end lost 7 bases, the J end lost 4 bases, and 10 bases lay between the germline ends. Germline CDR1 and CDR2: SGHTA and FQGNSA. DNA of the CDR3: TGTGCCAGCAAGGACGAGTCCACTGAAGCTTTCTTT. This sequence encodes CASKDESTEAFF.

This clonotype came up a few times. The gene calls are TRBV7-9 and TRBJ2-5, with D tentatively TRBD1 or TRBD2 (6 bases each). The CDR3 is 15 amino acids. The ends were cut back, 4 bases at V and 2 bases at J, with 14 bases in the middle. Germline V gives CDR1 SEHNR, CDR2 FQNEAQ (reference sequence). CDR3 nucleotide sequence: TGTGCCAGCAGCTCGTTCGGGGGCCGACAAGAGACCCAGTACTTC. This translates into CASSSFGGRQETQYF.

The chain couples TRBV4-2 to TRBJ2-3, with TRBD2 matching 7 bases. V gave up 3 bases and J gave up 0 bases; unmatched junction bases: 6. Germline V gene sequence: CDR1 LGHNA, CDR2 YNFKEQ. This CDR3 is built from 16 residues. CDR3: CASSHKAGTSTDTQYF. The CDR3 DNA sequence: TGTGCCAGCAGCCACAAAGCGGGGACTAGCACAGATACGCAGTATTTT.

V and J are TRBV20-1 and TRBJ2-7, with 7 bases fitting TRBD2. Germline V gene lookup returns CDR1 DFQATT and CDR2 SNEGSKA (reference sequence). This CDR3 has 13 amino acids. Unmatched junction bases numbered 11, after V lost 6 bases and J lost 6 bases. The CDR3 DNA reads TGCAGTGCCTCAATGGGAGGGGCGGGCGAGCAGTACTTC. Its protein is CSASMGGAGEQYF.

A few counts support this clonotype. The chain recombines TRBV4-3 with TRBJ1-2, with TRBD1 as a possible D gene (5 bases). The CDR3 is 12 amino acids. Germline V gene lookup returns CDR1 LGHNA and CDR2 YSLEER. Trimming shortened V by 2 bases and J by 8 bases, and 9 bases separated the two germline ends. The CDR3 reads CASSQQGLGYTF. The CDR3 DNA sequence: TGCGCCAGCAGCCAACAGGGTTTGGGCTACACCTTC.

In its sample, this clonotype was seen a few times. The chain carries TRBV2 and TRBJ2-3; D is unresolved. V was trimmed by 6 bases and J by 5 bases, leaving 12 bases between them. This CDR3 region has 13 residues. Germline CDR1 and CDR2: SNHLY and FYNNEI. The CDR3 sequence: CASSRAREDTQYF. The CDR3 DNA follows: TGTGCCAGCAGCCGCGCCCGTGAAGATACGCAGTATTTT. The variable domain in full, completed from reference TRBV2 and TRBJ2-3, reads EPEVTQTPSHQVTQMGQEVILRCVPISNHLYFYWYRQILGQKVEFLVSFYNNEISEKSEIFDDQFSVERPDGSNFTLKIRSTKLEDSAMYFCASSRAREDTQYFGPGTRLTVL.

The chain uses TRBV7-2 and TRBJ2-5, with 12 bases identical to TRBD2. CDR3 length equals 20 residues. V lost 1 base and J lost 5; bases outside the gene matches: 17. In germline, CDR1 is SGHTA, CDR2 FQGNSA. The DNA of the CDR3 is TGTGCCAGCAGCTTAGGGGTCGCGTGGGCTAGCGGGGGGGCCCTGGAGACCCAGTACTTC. This encodes CASSLGVAWASGGALETQYF.

In this sample, this clonotype turned up a few times. The V gene is TRBV4-1, the J gene TRBJ2-7; 10 bases agree with TRBD2. The CDR3 runs to 16 residues. V was clipped by 1 base and J by 4 bases; unmatched bases: 7. Germline V gives CDR1 MGHRA, CDR2 YSYEKL. The CDR3 region is CASSQVTAGGRYEQYF. The CDR3 DNA reads as TGCGCCAGCAGCCAAGTTACAGCGGGGGGGCGATACGAGCAGTACTTC.

This clonotype was detected only a few times. The J gene is TRBJ2-1, the V gene TRBV7-3; 12 bases are a match to TRBD1. Germline V lookup: CDR1 SGHTA, CDR2 FQGTGA. Trimming at V came to 1 base and at J to 8 bases, leaving 9 bases not matched to a gene. This CDR3 comprises 17 residues. The CDR3 DNA reads as TGTGCCAGCAGCTTAAGCTTTCCCGGGACAGGGGGCGATGAGCAGTTCTTC. This encodes CASSLSFPGTGGDEQFF.

This clonotype was detected many times. The chain couples TRBV6-2 or TRBV6-3 to TRBJ2-7; TRBD1 agrees at 8 bases. CDR1 is MNHEY, CDR2 SVGEGT, per germline. The CDR3 has 15 residues. The V gene end was trimmed by 0 bases and the J gene end by 6 bases; junction bases not matched to a gene: 7. The CDR3 coding sequence is TGTGCCAGCAGTTACTCGGCAGGGGGCCGGCTCGAGCAGTACTTC. Translating it yields CASSYSAGGRLEQYF.

Ten or more counts support this clonotype. The genes are TRBV24-1 and TRBJ2-3, with D perhaps TRBD1 (7 bases). In germline, CDR1 is KGHDR, CDR2 SFDVKD. Trimming stripped 3 bases from V and 6 bases from J, with 15 bases between. The CDR3 contains 15 residues. The CDR3 loop is CATSDPTGSGDTQYF. In DNA, the CDR3 is TGTGCCACCAGTGATCCGACAGGGAGCGGGGATACGCAGTATTTT.

This sequence joins TRBV7-2 and TRBJ1-1; 8 bases are shared with TRBD1. CDR3 length: 14 residues. The germline CDR1 and CDR2 sequences are SGHTA and FQGNSA. The ends lost 5 bases at V and 7 bases at J; junction bases unmatched: 9. This CDR3 reads CASSPSGTGLEAFF. The CDR3 region has the DNA TGTGCCAGCAGCCCGTCTGGGACAGGCCTTGAAGCTTTCTTT.

The chain joins TRBV27 to TRBJ1-1, with unresolved D. V was cut by 6 bases and J by 6 bases, with 11 bases left in between. This CDR3 is 12 amino acids long. Germline V lookup: CDR1 MNHEY, CDR2 SMNVEV (reference sequence). The CDR3 loop is CASRGPAAEAFF. CDR3 sequence (DNA): TGTGCCAGCAGGGGTCCGGCAGCTGAAGCTTTCTTT.

This clonotype has just a few counts. The J gene is TRBJ1-2, the V gene TRBV4-3; 8 bases line up with TRBD1. The V segment lost 3 bases and the J segment 2 bases; nucleotides outside the gene matches: 5. The CDR3 contains 15 residues. Germline lookup yields CDR1 LGHNA and CDR2 YSLEER. Here the CDR3 reads CASSHRTGTNYGYTF. DNA for the CDR3: TGCGCCAGCAGCCACCGGACAGGGACGAACTATGGCTACACCTTC.

This clonotype was observed a few times. This chain links TRBV5-5 with TRBJ1-3, with D unresolved. The CDR3 runs to 14 residues. V gave up 1 base and J gave up 2 bases, with 7 bases separating them. Germline assignment: CDR1 SGHKS and CDR2 YYEKEE (reference sequence). CDR3 DNA sequence: TGTGCCAGCAGCTTGATCCAGCCTGGAAACACCATATATTTT. It codes for CASSLIQPGNTIYF.

CDR3 loop: CSATPGYEQYV. CDR3 DNA: TGCAGTGCTACCCCGGGTTACGAGCAGTACGTC. The genes are TRBV20-1 and TRBJ2-7; D uncertain. CDR1 and CDR2 (germline): DFQATT, SNEGSKA (reference sequence). Trimming removed 4 bases from V and 4 bases from J, with 8 bases in between. The CDR3 covers 11 residues.

This rearrangement joins TRBV28 to TRBJ1-2; 7 positions agree with TRBD1. The junction had 8 bases not matched to a gene; V was cut back by 6 bases and J by 4 bases. This CDR3 has 14 residues. CDR1 is MDHEN and CDR2 is SYDVKM in the germline V gene. The CDR3 sequence: CASSRRGRVYGYTF. In nucleotides, the CDR3 is TGTGCCAGCAGCCGGAGGGGGCGAGTCTATGGCTACACCTTC.

The chain has TRBV15 and TRBJ2-1; D ambiguous. With 6 bases removed from V and 5 bases from J, the gap between germline ends came to 14 bases. The CDR3 runs 14 residues. Germline V gives CDR1 LNHNV, CDR2 YYDKDF (reference sequence). The CDR3 DNA is TGTGCCACCAGAGAGACACTTCGAGACAATGAGCAGTTCTTC. Protein: CATRETLRDNEQFF.

V usage is TRBV4-1 and J usage is TRBJ1-2, with TRBD1 matching over 8 bases. CDR3 length equals 17 residues. V lost 0 bases to trimming and J lost 5 bases; unmatched junction nucleotides: 11. CDR1 and CDR2 from the germline V gene are MGHRA and YSYEKL. This CDR3 is CASSQEGKPGGAYGYTF. The DNA of the CDR3 is TGCGCCAGCAGCCAAGAAGGGAAGCCAGGGGGCGCTTATGGCTACACCTTC.

Ten or more counts support this clonotype. This rearrangement joins TRBV5-5 to TRBJ2-7, with 8 nucleotides matching TRBD2. CDR1 SGHKS and CDR2 YYEKEE come from the germline V gene (reference sequence). Trimming took 4 bases from V and 3 from J; bases not matched to a gene: 6. This CDR3 spans 14 amino acids. CDR3 in amino acids: CASSPGGRIYEQYV. The DNA of the CDR3 is TGTGCCAGCAGCCCGGGGGGGCGTATCTACGAGCAGTACGTC.

This clonotype has a handful of counts. This sequence joins TRBV6-5 and TRBJ2-5; 12 nucleotides align to TRBD2. This CDR3 region has 16 residues. Germline CDR1 and CDR2: MNHEY and SVGAGI. The V segment lost 6 bases and the J segment 0 bases; nucleotides outside the gene matches: 5. DNA of the CDR3: TGTGCCAGCAGGTTACTAGCGGGGGGAAACCAAGAGACCCAGTACTTC. Translation: CASRLLAGGNQETQYF.

The chain carries TRBV7-3 and TRBJ2-3; TRBD2 might be the D (6 bases). There are 15 residues in the CDR3. V was clipped by 0 bases and J by 7 bases, with 14 bases between them. CDR1 and CDR2 from the germline V gene are SGHTA and FQGTGA. The CDR3 coding sequence is TGTGCCAGCAGCTTAACCGGGGAGGTAGGGAATACGCAGTATTTT. It codes for CASSLTGEVGNTQYF.

The rearrangement links TRBV3-1 to TRBJ2-1; D gene ambiguous. CDR1 and CDR2 (germline): LGHDT, YNNKEL (reference sequence). The CDR3 loop spans 10 amino acids. V was shortened by 1 base and J by 9 bases, with 1 base between the two germline ends. The CDR3 reads CASSQGEQFF. The CDR3 DNA sequence: TGTGCCAGCAGCCAAGGTGAGCAGTTCTTC.

This clonotype has at least ten counts. V usage is TRBV6-2 or TRBV6-3 and J usage is TRBJ2-7, with 9 bases that match TRBD1. The CDR3 is 12 amino acids. With V trimmed by 6 bases and J by 11 bases, 8 bases remained unmatched. The germline V gene has CDR1 MNHEY and CDR2 SVGEGT. In nucleotides, the CDR3 is TGTGCCAGCAGCTGGACAGGGGTAGAGGAGTACGTC. Its translation is CASSWTGVEEYV.

This chain uses TRBV7-2 with TRBJ2-7; 7 nucleotides align to TRBD1. Germline assignment: CDR1 SGHTA and CDR2 FQGNSA. This CDR3 has 14 residues. V shed 4 bases, J shed 0 bases, and the junction held 3 bases outside the gene matches. For the CDR3, the DNA is TGTGCCAGCAGCTCACAGGGGCTCTCCTACGAGCAGTACTTC. This codes for CASSSQGLSYEQYF. Supplemented by reference TRBV7-2 and TRBJ2-7, the full variable domain reads GAGVSQSPSNKVTEKGKDVELRCDPISGHTALYWYRQSLGQGLEFLIYFQGNSAPDKSGLPSDRFSAERTGGSVSTLTIQRTQQEDSAVYLCASSSQGLSYEQYFGPGTRLTVT.

The chain recombines TRBV19 with TRBJ2-7; no reliable D call. CDR1 and CDR2 (germline): LNHDA, SQIVND (reference sequence). This CDR3 comprises 17 residues. Trimming removed 1 base at V and 4 bases at J, with 20 bases between. CDR3 protein: CASSIGGRQPRGYEQYV. DNA for the CDR3: TGTGCCAGTAGTATAGGAGGCAGACAACCCCGAGGATACGAGCAGTACGTC.

The chain employs TRBV5-1 and TRBJ2-2; D ambiguous. CDR1 SGHRS and CDR2 YFSETQ come from the germline V gene. The V and J ends lost 6 bases and 7 bases respectively, with 13 bases between them. This CDR3 has 13 residues. In DNA, the CDR3 is TGCGCCAGCACCCAAGACCAGAGCGGGGAGCTGTTTTTT. Its translation: CASTQDQSGELFF.

This clonotype was seen ten or more times. The chain recombines TRBV7-9 with TRBJ2-1; D unclear. The length of the CDR3 is 13 residues. Per germline, CDR1 SEHNR and CDR2 FQNEAQ (reference sequence). The V gene lost 3 bases and the J gene lost 10 bases, with 13 bases spanning the gap. The CDR3 region is CASSFELPGEQFF. The CDR3 DNA is TGTGCCAGCAGCTTCGAGCTTCCCGGGGAGCAGTTCTTC.